This TCR beta chain was retrieved from a study of blood T cells in healthy people across ages. For every donor, a draw yielded 8.5 to 10 milliliters of peripheral blood. Findings and limits, study-wide: Expanded clonotype shifts may have been confounded, as the donors had an unknown CMV status.

A second PCR, run for about 6 to 11 cycles, used a sample-barcoded 5' primer plus a J-beta primer mix. From the 5' RACE reads, TCRdb called clonotypes with MiXCR, one entry per CDR3 protein. There are some 1.6 million distinct CDR3 sequences in the sample; about 31% occur only once, and about 10% lies in the top ten. Germline CDR1 reads PRHDT; CDR2 reads FYEKMQ (reference sequence). V shed 6 bases and J shed 1 base, with 13 bases lying between them. This CDR3 region has 14 residues. To note about this clonotype: The antigen is unknown.

This chain connects TRBV13 to TRBJ2-7; the D gene is possibly TRBD1 (5 bases). The specimen was blood. The origin of this receptor is a woman aged 25 to 39 in good health. Here the CDR3 reads CASSHTDMSYEQYF. CDR3 coding DNA: TGTGCCAGCAGTCACACGGACATGTCCTACGAGCAGTACTTC.